This passage covers 21 T cell receptor beta chains from one sample sequenced in a study of T-cell memory formation after mild COVID-19. MiXCR, applied by TCRdb to the 5' RACE reads, yields one record per CDR3 protein. This table has some 450,000 distinct CDR3 sequences, roughly 20% appearing once. Sequences were obtained from PBMCs or a T cell subset sorted from them (not recorded which). The receptor source for this set is an adult woman who had mild COVID-19 (a few samples of this study predate the infection). Cell type and time point are not known.

The chain joins TRBV7-8 to TRBJ2-5, with 10 bases matching TRBD2. This CDR3 region has 16 residues. V lost 5 bases and J lost 5; bases outside the gene matches: 11. Germline V gene sequence: CDR1 SGHVS, CDR2 FQNEAQ. The CDR3 DNA is TGTGCCAGCAGCCTATATACGGGACTAGCGCTGGAGACCCAGTACTTC. Its protein is CASSLYTGLALETQYF.

In this sample, this clonotype turned up many times. The J gene is TRBJ2-7, the V gene TRBV6-5, with a tentative D call TRBD1 (7 bases). V was clipped by 4 bases and J by 6 bases, with 13 bases between them. Germline V gives CDR1 MNHEY, CDR2 SVGAGI. There are 13 residues in the CDR3. CDR3 sequence: CASSLRQGGEQYF. In DNA, the CDR3 is TGTGCCAGCAGTTTACGGCAGGGGGGCGAGCAGTACTTC.

The gene calls are TRBV7-9 and TRBJ2-3; D is unclear. The CDR3 runs 14 residues. CDR1 SEHNR and CDR2 FQNEAQ come from the germline V gene (reference sequence). V lost 4 bases to trimming and J lost 3 bases, with 11 bases between them. Written as DNA, the CDR3 is TGTGCCAGCAGCTCCTGGGCGAGAACAGATACGCAGTATTTT. Residues: CASSSWARTDTQYF.

The chain carries TRBV7-9 and TRBJ2-1; TRBD2 agrees at 7 bases. V gave up 8 bases and J gave up 0 bases; unmatched junction bases: 7. CDR1 is SEHNR, CDR2 FQNEAQ, per germline (reference sequence). The CDR3 sequence is 15 residues long. CDR3 residues: CASHSGIGSYNEQFF. Here the CDR3 DNA reads TGTGCCAGCCACAGCGGGATAGGCTCCTACAATGAGCAGTTCTTC.

This clonotype occurred a few times. The chain uses TRBV3-1 and TRBJ1-1; 9 bases align to TRBD1. The germline V gene encodes CDR1 LGHDT and CDR2 YNNKEL (reference sequence). With V trimmed by 2 bases and J by 1 base, 8 bases remained unmatched. This CDR3 contains 17 residues. As DNA, the CDR3 is TGTGCCAGCAGCCAAAGAGTCGGACAGGGGCCGAACACTGAAGCTTTCTTT. Protein product: CASSQRVGQGPNTEAFF. Together with reference TRBV3-1 and TRBJ1-1, the CDR3 gives the full variable domain: DTAVSQTPKYLVTQMGNDKSIKCEQNLGHDTMYWYKQDSKKFLKIMFSYNNKELIINETVPNRFSPKSPDKAHLNLHINSLELGDSAVYFCASSQRVGQGPNTEAFFGQGTRLTVV.

J is TRBJ2-1 and V is TRBV12-3 or TRBV12-4, with a tentative D call TRBD2 (7 bases). Trimming took off 6 bases at V and 7 bases at J, with 19 bases between the two ends. This CDR3 spans 15 amino acids. The CDR3 loop is CASSRGGGFLNEQFF. The CDR3 DNA is TGTGCCAGCAGCCGAGGGGGAGGGTTTTTAAATGAGCAGTTCTTC.

This clonotype was seen only a few times. V and J are TRBV5-1 and TRBJ2-7; the match to TRBD1 covers 7 bases. Germline assignment: CDR1 SGHRS and CDR2 YFSETQ. Trimming removed 0 bases from V and 9 bases from J; junction bases left unmatched: 9. The CDR3 is 14 amino acids. This CDR3 is CASSLAGTEFVQYF. DNA of the CDR3: TGCGCCAGCAGCTTGGCAGGGACAGAGTTTGTGCAGTACTTC. Looking up the rest from reference TRBV5-1 and TRBJ2-7 gives the full variable domain: KAGVTQTPRYLIKTRGQQVTLSCSPISGHRSVSWYQQTPGQGLQFLFEYFSETQRNKGNFPGRFSGRQFSNSRSEMNVSTLELGDSALYLCASSLAGTEFVQYFGPGTRLTVT.

The chain joins TRBV7-2 to TRBJ1-6; D not certain. CDR3 length equals 17 residues. V was pared by 1 base and J by 5 bases, with 15 bases between. The germline V gene has CDR1 SGHTA and CDR2 FQGNSA. The CDR3 DNA follows: TGTGCCAGCAGCTTAGAGTACACCATCACAAATAATTCACCCCTCCACTTT. It specifies CASSLEYTITNNSPLHF. The full variable domain, with the rest looked up from reference TRBV7-2 and TRBJ1-6, is GAGVSQSPSNKVTEKGKDVELRCDPISGHTALYWYRQSLGQGLEFLIYFQGNSAPDKSGLPSDRFSAERTGGSVSTLTIQRTQQEDSAVYLCASSLEYTITNNSPLHFGNGTRLTVT.

The chain employs TRBV4-3 and TRBJ2-3; maybe TRBD2 (5 bases). The CDR3 totals 16 residues. CDR1 is LGHNA, CDR2 YSLEER, per germline. Trimming removed 0 bases at V and 1 base at J, with 11 bases between. The chain's CDR3 is CASSQDTGTGTDTQYF. The CDR3 bases are TGCGCCAGCAGCCAAGACACGGGAACTGGCACAGATACGCAGTATTTT.

V is TRBV5-1 and J is TRBJ2-1, with TRBD2 matching 16 bases. This CDR3 is built from 18 residues. Germline CDR1 reads SGHRS; CDR2 reads YFSETQ. V was pared by 4 bases and J by 4 bases, with 8 bases of the junction left unmatched. CDR3 region: CASSPGTSGRAAYNEQFF. CDR3 DNA: TGCGCCAGCAGCCCCGGGACTAGCGGGAGGGCCGCGTACAATGAGCAGTTCTTC.

This clonotype was observed a few times. J is TRBJ1-1 and V is TRBV2, with D uncertain. This CDR3 region has 14 residues. The germline gives CDR1 SNHLY, CDR2 FYNNEI. Trimming took off 7 bases at V and 4 bases at J, with 16 bases between the two ends. The CDR3 loop is CASNNPRGITEAFF. The CDR3 nucleotides read TGTGCCAGCAACAACCCCCGAGGCATCACTGAAGCTTTCTTT.

This chain uses TRBV5-1 with TRBJ2-2, with D unclear. Germline CDR1 reads SGHRS; CDR2 reads YFSETQ. There are 14 residues in the CDR3. V shed 4 bases and J shed 5 bases, with 12 bases lying between them. The DNA of the CDR3 is TGCGCCAGCAGCCGCACGGTATGGACCGGGGAGCTGTTTTTT. This translates into CASSRTVWTGELFF.

A few counts support this clonotype. The genes are TRBV19 and TRBJ2-3; TRBD2 matches at 7 bases. CDR3 length: 17 residues. Germline V gives CDR1 LNHDA, CDR2 SQIVND (reference sequence). V shed 3 bases, J shed 1 base, and the junction held 10 bases outside the gene matches. The CDR3 region has the DNA TGTGCCAGTAGTATGCTGCGGCGGGGGACCGGCACAGATACGCAGTATTTT. Translating gives CASSMLRRGTGTDTQYF.

Only a few counts were recorded for this clonotype. The rearrangement links TRBV7-9 to TRBJ2-7; TRBD2 agrees at 7 bases. The V gene end was trimmed by 7 bases and the J gene end by 5 bases; junction bases not matched to a gene: 8. The CDR3 totals 13 residues. Per germline, CDR1 SEHNR and CDR2 FQNEAQ (reference sequence). In nucleotides, the CDR3 is TGTGCCAGCACCACCGGACGGGGGGACGAGCAGTACTTC. It is translated as CASTTGRGDEQYF.

The V gene is TRBV9, the J gene TRBJ1-1; D may be TRBD1 (6 bases). Per germline, CDR1 SGDLS and CDR2 YYNGEE. Trimming stripped 3 bases from V and 1 base from J, with 13 bases between. The CDR3 has 15 amino acids. This CDR3 is CASSAQQGGNTEAFF. The CDR3 nucleotides read TGTGCCAGCAGCGCTCAACAGGGCGGGAACACTGAAGCTTTCTTT.

The chain combines TRBV7-9 with TRBJ1-1, with a possible D match to TRBD1 (5 bases). The germline V gene encodes CDR1 SEHNR and CDR2 FQNEAQ (reference sequence). V dropped 5 bases and J dropped 10 bases, with 20 bases sitting between them. The CDR3 is 14 amino acids. CDR3 sequence: CASSPRVGASGAFF. The CDR3 DNA sequence: TGTGCCAGCAGCCCAAGGGTAGGGGCCAGCGGAGCTTTCTTT.

The chain carries TRBV19 and TRBJ1-2; 11 positions match TRBD1. The CDR3 is 13 residues long. Germline V CDR1 and CDR2: LNHDA, SQIVND (reference sequence). Losses at the gene ends were 4 bases for V and 6 bases for J; bases not matched to a gene: 1. The CDR3 DNA sequence: TGTGCCAGTAGTAGGACAGGGGGCGATGGCTACACCTTC. This translates into CASSRTGGDGYTF. Combining the CDR3 with reference TRBV19 and TRBJ1-2 gives the whole variable domain DGGITQSPKYLFRKEGQNVTLSCEQNLNHDAMYWYRQDPGQGLRLIYYSQIVNDFQKGDIAEGYSVSREKKESFPLTVTSAQKNPTAFYLCASSRTGGDGYTFGSGTRLTVV.

This clonotype was seen only a few times. This chain connects TRBV11-3 to TRBJ2-1, with TRBD2 as a possible D gene (5 bases). V was pared by 4 bases and J by 4 bases, with 17 bases between. Germline V gives CDR1 SGHNT, CDR2 YENEEA. The CDR3 runs to 16 residues. CDR3 nucleotides: TGTGCCAGCAGCTCAGGAGCGGCCCTCACTTACAATGAGCAGTTCTTC. Its protein product is CASSSGAALTYNEQFF.

In this sample, this clonotype turned up many times. The chain combines TRBV12-3 or TRBV12-4 with TRBJ2-7; TRBD2 is a possible D gene (6 bases). CDR3 length: 16 amino acids. V lost 6 bases and J 2 bases, leaving 20 bases between the germline ends. CDR3: CASSYLQGGNPYEQYF. The CDR3 DNA sequence: TGTGCCAGCAGCTATCTCCAGGGCGGGAACCCCTACGAGCAGTACTTC.

This clonotype has a handful of counts. This sequence joins TRBV18 and TRBJ1-1, with D perhaps matching TRBD1 (6 bases). Looked up from germline, CDR1 is KGHSH and CDR2 is LQKENI. The CDR3 extends over 15 amino acids. V shed 4 bases and J shed 5 bases, with 17 bases lying between them. The CDR3 sequence is CASSLRRGANTEAFF. For the CDR3, the DNA is TGTGCCAGCTCACTCCGTCGGGGGGCGAATACTGAAGCTTTCTTT.

The table lists this clonotype with many counts. The V and J genes are TRBV6-2 or TRBV6-3 and TRBJ2-6; maybe TRBD1 (6 bases). Between the trimmed V and J ends, which lost 2 bases and 2 bases, there was a span of 7 bases. The CDR3 spans 15 residues. The germline V gene encodes CDR1 MNHEY and CDR2 SVGEGT. The CDR3 nucleotides are TGTGCCAGCAGTTACCAGGGGACTGGGGCCAACGTCCTGACTTTC. This encodes CASSYQGTGANVLTF.